Included here is one TCR beta chain sequence, with context. In its sample, this clonotype was seen a few times. No cognate antigen has been identified for it. Base qualities are not provided; no much larger clone lies one nucleotide away. The data originate from a study of T-cell memory formation after mild COVID-19 (dated by TCRdb to the early 2020s). In the study overall: Most TCR sequence clusters were specific to one of the two donors. Longitudinal TCRalpha and TCRbeta repertoire sequencing tracked T-cell clones expanding and contracting after mild COVID-19 in a couple of donors. Two young, previously healthy adult volunteers, one female and one male, were included in the cohort. What the study reported, not specific to this receptor: The study covered only two mild cases, and larger cohorts including severe cases with pre-infection samples were considered necessary. Balanced CD4/CD8 phenotypes were observed for clones contracting from day 15 to 85, whereas a bias towards CD4+ was observed for a second wave of clones expanding from day 15 to 37. Some responding clones were found in pre-infection memory, which suggests that pre-existing cross-reactive memory T cells took part in the SARS-CoV-2 response. Contracting CD4+ clones turned up mainly in the CM and EM memory subsets, whereas EMRA was where CD8+ clones were enriched. Whether the second-wave clones peaking on day 37 were SARS-CoV-2 specific was not confirmed.

The CDR3, cysteine through phenylalanine, is 14 amino acids long. Only the CDR3 region is kept as DNA, spanning 42 bases read in frame from base 1. Taken from the germline V gene, the CDR1 and CDR2 loops are SQVTM and ANQGSEA. V gives up 4 bases and J gives up 0 bases, and the segment between their germline ends measures 11 bases. Ficoll-Paque density gradient centrifugation was the method used to isolate PBMCs. The sequencing machine was an Illumina NovaSeq 6000. Using 5'RACE with constant-segment primers, TCRalpha and TCRbeta cDNA libraries were constructed, with sample barcodes and unique molecular identifiers added in the process. Trizol reagent was used to extract RNA from every sample. The libraries were amplified in two PCR steps, and the second step added a second sample barcode and Illumina TruSeq adapters. Sequencing of the libraries was done on an Illumina NovaSeq, producing 2 x 150 bp paired-end reads. On the study's bioinformatics: Demultiplexing of reads and collapsing into UMI-guided consensus sequences were performed with migec v1.2.7. With mixcr v2.1.11, UMI consensuses were aligned to TRA and TRB V and J templates and assembled into clonotypes. Clonotypes were classified as expanded or contracted when called significant by both edgeR and NoisET, with noise models trained on biological replicates. For edgeR calls, the cutoffs were a false discovery rate-adjusted p below 0.01 and a log2 fold-change threshold of 1. As an exploratory analysis of dynamics, max-normalized trajectories of the 1000 most abundant clonotypes were examined by PCA with hierarchical clustering. The CD4 or CD8 phenotype of responding clones was assigned using the separately sequenced CD4+ and CD8+ repertoires. TCRdb trimmed the raw reads at Q25, called clones with MiXCR and kept productive beta chains. CDR3 protein sequences are deduplicated, and each keeps its most common genes and DNA. The V and J calls follow TCRdb's processing rather than the paper's. In this sample the table shows about 260,000 distinct CDR3 sequences, about 16% of which occur a single time. 22% of the sample is in the top ten clones.

The source is a man in his late teens or twenties who had mild COVID-19 (a few samples of this study predate the infection). The sample titles of this study are shuffled in the database, so cell type and time point are left out; the donor was told from shared clones. The receptor chain draws on TRBV29-1 and TRBJ2-3; no D gene can be assigned with confidence. The sample was PBMCs or a T cell subset sorted from them (not recorded which). This receptor carries the CDR3 CSVVRSASTDTQYF. The bases read TGCAGCGTTGTTCGATCAGCTAGCACAGATACGCAGTATTTT.